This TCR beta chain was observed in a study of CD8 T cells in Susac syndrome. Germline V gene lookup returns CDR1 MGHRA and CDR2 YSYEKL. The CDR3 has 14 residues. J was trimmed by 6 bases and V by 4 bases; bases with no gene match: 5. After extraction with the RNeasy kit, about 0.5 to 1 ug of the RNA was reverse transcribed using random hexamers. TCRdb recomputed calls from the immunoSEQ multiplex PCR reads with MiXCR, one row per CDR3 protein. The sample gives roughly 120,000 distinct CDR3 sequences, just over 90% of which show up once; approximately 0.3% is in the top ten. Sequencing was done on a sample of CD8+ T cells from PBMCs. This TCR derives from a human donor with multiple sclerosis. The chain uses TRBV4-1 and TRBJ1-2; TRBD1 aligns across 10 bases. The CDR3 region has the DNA TGCGCCAGCAGCCGGGGACAGGGGACCCATGGCTACACCTTC. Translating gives CASSRGQGTHGYTF.